The entry below gives a single TCR beta chain sequence along with its context. The sample belongs to a study of T cell responses to AZD1222 COVID-19 vaccine. Second doses were pooled across both intervals (about 4 or about 12 weeks). The CDR3 covers 15 residues. Germline CDR1 is SGHNT and CDR2 is YYREEE (reference sequence). Trimming took off 1 base at V and 3 bases at J, with 13 bases between the two ends. Repertoires were generated with immunoSEQ multiplex PCR, while TCRdb's copy carries only in-frame clones and drops some. Here the sample spans about 170,000 clones, roughly nine tenths being singletons.

V is TRBV5-4 and J is TRBJ1-1; weak D call: TRBD1 (5 bases). This clonotype was sampled from an adult who received the AZD1222 COVID-19 vaccine. The sample consisted of peripheral blood, taken 28 days after the second AZD1222 dose. CDR3 residues: CASSLRSGFDTEAFF. CDR3 nucleotide sequence: TGTGCCAGCAGCTTGAGATCAGGGTTCGACACTGAAGCTTTCTTT.